The source of this T cell receptor (beta chain) is a study of beta chain features in type 1 diabetes. Study-wide background: Healthy donors and patients had similar age, gender and cell yields. All samples together contributed more than 90,000,000 sorted cells for examination. Study-wide results and limits: Unsettled here was the matter of whether HLA type influences TCRB rearrangement. Naive, central memory and regulatory TCRB repertoires appeared more similar among patients than healthy donors.

In regard to this clone: Its target is unknown.

Isolated RNA was reverse transcribed in full, so expressed TCRB transcripts were sequenced. Repertoires were generated with immunoSEQ multiplex PCR, while TCRdb's copy carries only in-frame clones and drops some. The sample consists of fewer than 350,000 clones, about 19% of them appearing once. The origin of this receptor is a woman between 18 and 30 years old in good health. The sequenced material came from naive CD4+ T cells from blood.

The CDR3 loop is CASSPGGDHNQPQHF. The DNA for the CDR3 is TGTGCCAGTAGTCCGGGGGGGGACCACAATCAGCCCCAGCATTTT. J is TRBJ1-5 and V is TRBV19; TRBD1 might be the D (5 bases). CDR3 length: 15 residues. Trimming cost V 5 bases and J 3 bases, with 14 bases left between them. Germline-derived CDR1 and CDR2 are LNHDA and SQIVND (reference sequence).